A selection of T cell receptor beta chains follows, all from one sample in a study of blood T cells in healthy people across ages. TCRdb re-called the 5' RACE reads with MiXCR, one entry per CDR3 protein. This repertoire shows about 1.4 million distinct CDR3 sequences, roughly 59% found once; its top ten account for over 6.5%. Sequencing input: blood. The receptor set was obtained from a man aged 18 to 29 in good health. The CDR3 runs from the conserved cysteine through the conserved F or W. D genes are given only for firm matches. Expanded clones are given a class, and other clones once, few, many or no size at all.

j_call v_call clone_size d_call cdr3_aa cdr3_nt
TRBJ1-1 TRBV27 many - CASSPGTLNTEAFF TGTGCCAGCAGTCCCGGGACCTTGAACACTGAAGCTTTCTTT
TRBJ1-1 TRBV12-3/TRBV12-4 - TRBD1 CASSTTGVNTEAFF TGTGCCAGCAGTACGACAGGGGTGAACACTGAAGCTTTCTTT
TRBJ2-1 TRBV3-1 - - CASSFYGGDSSYNEQFF TGTGCCAGCAGCTTCTATGGGGGCGACAGCTCCTACAATGAGCAGTTCTTC
TRBJ2-1 TRBV5-4 - - CASSFGPGANEQFF TGTGCCAGCAGCTTCGGCCCAGGGGCCAATGAGCAGTTCTTC
TRBJ2-7 TRBV5-1 - TRBD1 CASSPWGTGSRYEQYF TGCGCCAGCAGCCCCTGGGGGACAGGGTCCCGCTACGAGCAGTACTTC
TRBJ2-4 TRBV4-1 - TRBD2 CASSQGLLAGVAKNIQYF TGCGCCAGCAGCCAAGGATTACTAGCGGGAGTAGCCAAAAACATTCAGTACTTC
TRBJ2-7 TRBV10-3 few - CATEGGTAIYEQYF TGTGCCACCGAAGGGGGGACCGCTATCTACGAGCAGTACTTC
TRBJ2-7 TRBV20-1 - - CSATYTGTEAPYEQYF TGCAGTGCTACCTACACCGGGACGGAGGCCCCCTACGAGCAGTACTTC
TRBJ1-6 TRBV10-3 - - CAISETEANSPLHF TGTGCCATCAGTGAAACAGAAGCAAATTCACCCCTCCACTTT
TRBJ1-5 TRBV6-4 - - CASSDPRDNDYSPQHF TGTGCCAGCAGTGACCCCCGGGACAATGACTACTCGCCCCAGCATTTT
TRBJ1-2 TRBV7-9 many - CASSVSLLGDGYTF TGTGCCAGCAGCGTAAGCCTCCTGGGCGATGGCTACACCTTC
TRBJ1-4 TRBV20-1 - - CSARVNQGLRNEKLFF TGCAGTGCTAGAGTCAATCAGGGCCTCCGTAATGAAAAACTGTTTTTT
TRBJ2-7 TRBV24-1 - - CAPRAESAYEQYF TGTGCCCCCCGAGCGGAGTCGGCCTACGAGCAGTACTTC
TRBJ2-1 TRBV6-5 - TRBD2 CASSNSGGYQETQFF TGTGCCAGCAGTAATAGCGGGGGGTACCAAGAGACCCAGTTCTTC
TRBJ2-1 TRBV4-2 - - CASSQDPRSSYNEQFF TGTGCCAGCAGCCAAGATCCCCGGAGCTCCTACAATGAGCAGTTCTTC
TRBJ2-5 TRBV18 - - CATIGLERGQETQYF TGTGCCACCATTGGACTCGAGAGGGGTCAAGAGACCCAGTACTTC
TRBJ2-6 TRBV6-5 - TRBD1 CASSYRDRVGGGANVLTF TGTGCCAGCAGTTACCGGGACAGGGTGGGTGGTGGGGCCAACGTCCTGACTTTC